A selection of T cell receptor beta chains follows, all from one sample in a study of blood T cell repertoires in COVID-19. Only in-frame clones appear in the TCRdb table, and some are missing; sequencing was by immunoSEQ multiplex PCR. This sample yields about 43,000 clones, of which 87% are seen a single time; over 15% belongs to the top ten. Specimen: peripheral blood. The receptors were gathered from a man between 60 and 75 years old with active COVID-19. Each CDR3 is given with its conserved first and last residue. D genes are given only for firm matches. The size of a clone is reported for some rows only, either as once, few or many, or as a class for expanded clones.

clone_size: .; d_call: .; v_call: TRBV7-9; cdr3_aa: CASSSQTGIYGYTF
clone_size: .; d_call: .; v_call: TRBV20-1; cdr3_aa: CSASPRDTEAFF
clone_size: .; d_call: .; v_call: TRBV28; cdr3_aa: CASSHSTGSAEAFF
clone_size: .; d_call: .; v_call: TRBV29-1; cdr3_aa: CSGSGRIDEQYF
clone_size: .; d_call: .; v_call: TRBV13; cdr3_aa: CASSLSSIALSTDTQYF
clone_size: .; d_call: .; v_call: TRBV28; cdr3_aa: CASSTGAQETQYF
clone_size: few; d_call: .; v_call: TRBV30; cdr3_aa: CAWSRVAGSDTQYF
clone_size: .; d_call: TRBD1; v_call: TRBV25-1; cdr3_aa: CASGKTGTNTEAFF
clone_size: .; d_call: .; v_call: TRBV28; cdr3_aa: CASSVLQPFSGANVLTF
clone_size: once; d_call: .; v_call: TRBV5-6; cdr3_aa: CASSRGQTSSYEQYF
clone_size: .; d_call: TRBD1; v_call: TRBV7-3; cdr3_aa: CASNSPTSDRGLYNEQFF
clone_size: once; d_call: .; v_call: TRBV3-1/TRBV3-2; cdr3_aa: CASSPTLSSYEQYF
clone_size: .; d_call: .; v_call: TRBV9; cdr3_aa: CASSEWTNTGELFF
clone_size: medium-sized; d_call: TRBD2; v_call: TRBV28; cdr3_aa: CASSRMTSGASYEQYF
clone_size: .; d_call: TRBD2; v_call: TRBV4-1; cdr3_aa: CASSQDPASGGPPLAKNIQYF
clone_size: .; d_call: TRBD1; v_call: TRBV18; cdr3_aa: CASSPLGLVGGDGYTF
clone_size: once; d_call: TRBD1; v_call: TRBV2; cdr3_aa: CASSERTGAFLEQYF
clone_size: .; d_call: TRBD1; v_call: TRBV7-2; cdr3_aa: CASSSRGPNYNSPLHF
clone_size: .; d_call: .; v_call: TRBV28; cdr3_aa: CASSLLRGNQPQHF
clone_size: .; d_call: TRBD1; v_call: TRBV29-1; cdr3_aa: CSVEGTGALSYEQYF
clone_size: .; d_call: .; v_call: TRBV2; cdr3_aa: CASSDSSGHEQYF
clone_size: .; d_call: TRBD2; v_call: TRBV4-2; cdr3_aa: CASSQEPTSGRHETQYF
clone_size: .; d_call: .; v_call: TRBV5-6; cdr3_aa: CASSLGTRRNTIYF
clone_size: once; d_call: .; v_call: TRBV25-1; cdr3_aa: CASSEYTVTDTQYF
clone_size: .; d_call: TRBD1; v_call: TRBV27; cdr3_aa: CASTRGTGGNEQYF
clone_size: .; d_call: .; v_call: TRBV28; cdr3_aa: CASTTTELGAYGF
clone_size: once; d_call: TRBD1; v_call: TRBV6-5; cdr3_aa: CASSYRDRPNYGYTF
clone_size: .; d_call: .; v_call: TRBV6-6; cdr3_aa: CASSYSTGTGELFF
clone_size: .; d_call: .; v_call: TRBV2; cdr3_aa: CASERDFVSGNTIYF
clone_size: .; d_call: TRBD2; v_call: TRBV2; cdr3_aa: CASSEIGFARAGGNIQYF
clone_size: .; d_call: .; v_call: TRBV28; cdr3_aa: CASSYRGLQGRTGELFF
clone_size: .; d_call: .; v_call: TRBV7-2; cdr3_aa: CASSLGPATDTQYF
clone_size: .; d_call: TRBD2; v_call: TRBV10-1; cdr3_aa: CASSEAGTGRYEQYF
clone_size: .; d_call: TRBD1; v_call: TRBV9; cdr3_aa: CASSPEGQLNSPLHF
clone_size: .; d_call: TRBD2; v_call: TRBV6-2/TRBV6-3; cdr3_aa: CASSYGRRGVPDTQYF
clone_size: .; d_call: .; v_call: TRBV27; cdr3_aa: CASSSTGQYEQYF
clone_size: .; d_call: .; v_call: TRBV30; cdr3_aa: CAWGAPARRQYF
clone_size: .; d_call: TRBD1; v_call: TRBV28; cdr3_aa: CASSFRGGGQPQHF
clone_size: .; d_call: TRBD1; v_call: TRBV7-9; cdr3_aa: CASSLVGQGYTDTQYF
clone_size: .; d_call: TRBD1; v_call: TRBV5-1; cdr3_aa: CASSVGDRNTEAFF
clone_size: few; d_call: .; v_call: TRBV27; cdr3_aa: CASGDFSYNSPLHF
clone_size: .; d_call: TRBD1; v_call: TRBV10-3; cdr3_aa: CAISRQGGSGANVLTF
clone_size: .; d_call: TRBD1; v_call: TRBV5-6; cdr3_aa: CASSPGQGPYNEQFF
clone_size: few; d_call: TRBD1; v_call: TRBV5-6; cdr3_aa: CASSLQGQQFF
clone_size: .; d_call: TRBD2; v_call: TRBV9; cdr3_aa: CASSVVGLADRDTQYF
clone_size: .; d_call: TRBD2; v_call: TRBV7-7; cdr3_aa: CASSLGSGRANEQFF
clone_size: .; d_call: TRBD1; v_call: TRBV18; cdr3_aa: CASSPDRENQPQHF